This is a list of T cell receptor beta chains from one sample in a study of human CD8 memory T cell subsets. Reanalyzing the 5' RACE reads, TCRdb keeps one entry per CDR3 protein, without DNA. This table lists roughly 4,200 distinct CDR3 sequences. Sequenced sample: CD8+ effector memory T cells (TEM) sorted from PBMCs. These receptors were taken from a human donor in good health. CDR3s include the opening cysteine and the closing phenylalanine or tryptophan. Clone size is stated in some rows and not others, as once, few, many or a class when expanded.

j_call clone_size v_call cdr3_aa
TRBJ2-3 medium-sized TRBV4-2 CASSQDGTGNTDTQYF
TRBJ2-1 NA TRBV20-1 CSARRGLAGYEQFF
TRBJ1-1 NA TRBV5-1 CASSLDGIATEAFF
TRBJ1-2 medium-sized TRBV20-1 CSARDQIRGNEGGYTF
TRBJ2-7 large TRBV5-1 CASSLMSGFSEQYF
TRBJ2-7 NA TRBV11-3 CASSLEGTYEQYF
TRBJ2-7 NA TRBV21-1 CASSTRLAGAPLSSYEQYF
TRBJ1-2 medium-sized TRBV3-1 CASSPKSFSNYGYTF
TRBJ2-2 NA TRBV11-2 CASSPVSPRTGELFF
TRBJ2-7 NA TRBV4-1 CASSQDYEQYF
TRBJ1-5 NA TRBV28 CASSPGQGDNQPQHF
TRBJ2-3 NA TRBV6-4 CASSAGTSGTDTQYF
TRBJ2-3 NA TRBV20-1 CSARGELAGYTQYF
TRBJ2-1 NA TRBV20-1 CSAPGGLAGYNEQFF
TRBJ2-7 NA TRBV4-3 CASSQLPSSSYEQYF
TRBJ1-1 medium-sized TRBV20-1 CSAFTGNTEAFF
TRBJ2-7 NA TRBV11-2 CASSKAHEQYF
TRBJ1-5 NA TRBV6-2/TRBV6-3 CASSGGESQPQHF
TRBJ2-1 medium-sized TRBV4-1 CASSPVAGAQNEQFF
TRBJ2-1 hyperexpanded TRBV7-6 CASSSPGRERGAYNEQFF
TRBJ2-3 NA TRBV7-9 CASSPTSSDTQYF
TRBJ1-1 NA TRBV19 CASSQEWTGPYTEAFF
TRBJ1-1 medium-sized TRBV20-1 CSARGESLTEAFF
TRBJ2-1 NA TRBV3-1 CASSRSRDREGAEQFF
TRBJ1-5 medium-sized TRBV20-1 CSAISLDRAGNQPQHF
TRBJ1-2 NA TRBV19 CASSILSGMEYGYTF
TRBJ2-1 NA TRBV4-3 CASHRSGGSYNEQFF
TRBJ2-2 NA TRBV5-1 CASTSTGELFF
TRBJ1-1 NA TRBV2 CAFSKGSNTEAFF
TRBJ2-1 large TRBV4-1 CASSLRVYNEQFF
TRBJ2-1 NA TRBV6-4 CASSEGAYNEQFF
TRBJ2-7 NA TRBV10-1 CASSVSRGGYEQYF
TRBJ1-1 NA TRBV19 CASSGTGGTEAFF
TRBJ2-7 medium-sized TRBV9 CASSVEDRGTEQYF
TRBJ2-7 NA TRBV6-5 CASSYEGGSYEQYF
TRBJ2-5 NA TRBV7-9 CASSLGIRGGETQYF
TRBJ1-3 NA TRBV29-1 CSVGGRTSGNTIYF
TRBJ1-6 NA TRBV2 CASSEYSRMTYNSPLHF
TRBJ2-7 NA TRBV6-1 CASSERAGGAYEQYF
TRBJ2-1 NA TRBV5-4 CASSLGGTDNEQFF
TRBJ2-5 NA TRBV5-1 CASNSGREETQYF
TRBJ2-1 NA TRBV20-1 CSARGTTDYEQFF